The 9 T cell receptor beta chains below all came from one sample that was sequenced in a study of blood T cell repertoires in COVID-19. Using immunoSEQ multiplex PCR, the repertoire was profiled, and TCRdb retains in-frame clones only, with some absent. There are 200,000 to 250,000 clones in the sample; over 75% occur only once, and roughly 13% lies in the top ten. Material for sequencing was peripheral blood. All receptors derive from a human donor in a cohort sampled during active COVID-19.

The CDR3 DNA reads as TGTGCCAGCAGTTTGGGGCGTTACACTGAAGCTTTCTTT. This encodes CASSLGRYTEAFF. This sequence joins TRBV12-3 or TRBV12-4 and TRBJ1-1; D possibly corresponds to TRBD1 (5 bases). V was clipped by 3 bases and J by 3 bases, with 8 bases between them. The CDR3 is 13 residues long.

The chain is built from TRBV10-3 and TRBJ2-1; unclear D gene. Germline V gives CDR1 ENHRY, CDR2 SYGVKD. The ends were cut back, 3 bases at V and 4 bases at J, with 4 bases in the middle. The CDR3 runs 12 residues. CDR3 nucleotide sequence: TGTGCCATCAGTGACGGGTACAATGAGCAGTTCTTC. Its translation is CAISDGYNEQFF.

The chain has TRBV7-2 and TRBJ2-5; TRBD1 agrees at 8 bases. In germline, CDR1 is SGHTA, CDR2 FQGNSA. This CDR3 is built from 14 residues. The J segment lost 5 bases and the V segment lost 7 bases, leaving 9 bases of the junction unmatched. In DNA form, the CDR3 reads TGTGCCAGCACCCTGACCGGGACAGGCGAGACCCAGTACTTC. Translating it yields CASTLTGTGETQYF.

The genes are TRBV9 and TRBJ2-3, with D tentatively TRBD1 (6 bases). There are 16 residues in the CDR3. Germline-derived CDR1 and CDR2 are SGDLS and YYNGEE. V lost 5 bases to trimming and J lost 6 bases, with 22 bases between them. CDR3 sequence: CASSHREGGDTDTQYF. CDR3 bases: TGTGCCAGCAGTCACAGGGAAGGGGGTGATACTGATACGCAGTATTTT.

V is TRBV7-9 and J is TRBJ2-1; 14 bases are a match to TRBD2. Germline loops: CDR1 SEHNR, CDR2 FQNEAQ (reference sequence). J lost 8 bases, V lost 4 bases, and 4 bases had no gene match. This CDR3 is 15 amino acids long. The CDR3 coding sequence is TGTGCCAGCAGCTACCGACTAGCGGGAGGGTATGAGCAGTTCTTC. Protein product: CASSYRLAGGYEQFF.

CDR3 region: CASSQGGTGGYYGYTF. The CDR3, as DNA: TGTGCCAGCAGCCAAGGGGGGACAGGGGGGTACTATGGCTACACCTTC. The chain combines TRBV3-1 (or the pseudogene TRBV3-2) with TRBJ1-2, with 11 bases lining up with TRBD1. Losses at the gene ends were 1 base for V and 3 bases for J; bases not matched to a gene: 4. The V gene's germline CDR1 is LGHDT and CDR2 YNNKEL (reference sequence). The CDR3 loop spans 16 amino acids.

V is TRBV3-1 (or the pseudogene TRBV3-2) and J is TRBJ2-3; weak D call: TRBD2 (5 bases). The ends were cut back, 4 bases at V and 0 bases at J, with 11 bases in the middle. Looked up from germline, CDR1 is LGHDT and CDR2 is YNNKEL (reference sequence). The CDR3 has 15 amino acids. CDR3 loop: CASSPSSGSTDTQYF. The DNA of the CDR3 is TGTGCCAGCAGCCCCTCCAGCGGCAGCACAGATACGCAGTATTTT.

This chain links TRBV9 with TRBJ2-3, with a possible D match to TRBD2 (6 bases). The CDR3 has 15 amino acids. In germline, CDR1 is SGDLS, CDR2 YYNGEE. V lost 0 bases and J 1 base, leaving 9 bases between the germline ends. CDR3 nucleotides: TGTGCCAGCAGCGTAGTAGCGGCGGGCACAGATACGCAGTATTTT. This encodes CASSVVAAGTDTQYF.

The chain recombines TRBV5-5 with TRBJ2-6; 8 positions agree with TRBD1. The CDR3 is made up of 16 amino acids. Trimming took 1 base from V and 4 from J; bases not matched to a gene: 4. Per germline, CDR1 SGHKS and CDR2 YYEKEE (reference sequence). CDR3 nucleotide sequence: TGTGCCAGCAGCTTGCGGACAGGGACCGGGGCCAACGTCCTGACTTTC. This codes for CASSLRTGTGANVLTF.